This is a list of T cell receptor beta chains from one sample in a study of beta chain features in type 1 diabetes. Assay used: immunoSEQ multiplex PCR; TCRdb lists only in-frame clones, some missing. The table includes hundreds of thousands of clones, about 14% detected once. The sequenced sample consisted of naive CD4+ T cells from blood. These receptor sequences come from a man between 18 and 29 years old with type 1 diabetes. Both conserved end residues are part of each CDR3. Fields, in order: D gene, J gene, clone size, V gene, CDR3 protein, CDR3 DNA. The D gene is left open where the match is weak. Size values are once, few and many counts, or a class for expanded clones, and some rows have none.

d_gene: -
j_gene: TRBJ2-5
abundance: few
v_gene: TRBV18
CDR3aa: CASSATRGGVQETQYF
CDR3nt: TGTGCCAGCTCCGCCACTAGAGGAGGGGTTCAAGAGACCCAGTACTTC

d_gene: -
j_gene: TRBJ1-1
abundance: once
v_gene: TRBV5-4
CDR3aa: CASSFGGQTNTEAFF
CDR3nt: TGTGCCAGCAGCTTTGGAGGACAGACGAACACTGAAGCTTTCTTT

d_gene: -
j_gene: TRBJ2-7
abundance: few
v_gene: TRBV30
CDR3aa: CAWSVAGAYEQYF
CDR3nt: TGTGCCTGGAGTGTAGCGGGTGCCTACGAGCAGTACTTC

d_gene: TRBD1
j_gene: TRBJ1-6
abundance: few
v_gene: TRBV25-1
CDR3aa: CASSESTGSYNSPLHF
CDR3nt: TGTGCCAGCAGTGAATCGACAGGGTCCTATAATTCACCCCTCCACTTT

d_gene: -
j_gene: TRBJ2-6
abundance: few
v_gene: TRBV5-1
CDR3aa: CASTPSGNSGANVLTF
CDR3nt: TGCGCCAGCACGCCTTCAGGGAACTCTGGGGCCAACGTCCTGACTTTC

d_gene: -
j_gene: TRBJ2-5
abundance: -
v_gene: TRBV28
CDR3aa: CASGGQPSETQYF
CDR3nt: TGTGCCAGCGGTGGGCAGCCAAGCGAGACCCAGTACTTC

d_gene: -
j_gene: TRBJ2-5
abundance: -
v_gene: TRBV30
CDR3aa: CAWSESGETQYF
CDR3nt: TGTGCCTGGAGTGAATCAGGGGAGACCCAGTACTTC

d_gene: -
j_gene: TRBJ2-6
abundance: -
v_gene: TRBV6-5
CDR3aa: CASTSLGANVLTF
CDR3nt: TGTGCCAGCACATCACTTGGGGCCAACGTCCTGACTTTC

d_gene: TRBD1
j_gene: TRBJ2-7
abundance: few
v_gene: TRBV7-2
CDR3aa: CASSRDSAEQYF
CDR3nt: TGTGCCAGCAGCCGGGACAGCGCCGAGCAGTACTTC

d_gene: -
j_gene: TRBJ2-6
abundance: -
v_gene: TRBV7-8
CDR3aa: CASRLEGANVLTF
CDR3nt: TGTGCCAGCCGACTTGAAGGGGCCAACGTCCTGACTTTC

d_gene: -
j_gene: TRBJ1-5
abundance: -
v_gene: TRBV30
CDR3aa: CAWAQQEDQPQHF
CDR3nt: TGTGCCTGGGCCCAACAGGAGGATCAGCCCCAGCATTTT

d_gene: -
j_gene: TRBJ2-3
abundance: few
v_gene: TRBV28
CDR3aa: CASSSQGVGTDTQYF
CDR3nt: TGTGCCAGCAGCTCACAGGGAGTCGGCACAGATACGCAGTATTTT

d_gene: -
j_gene: TRBJ1-2
abundance: -
v_gene: TRBV20-1
CDR3aa: CSVGVDGYTF
CDR3nt: TGCAGTGTGGGGGTTGATGGCTACACCTTC

d_gene: -
j_gene: TRBJ2-6
abundance: -
v_gene: TRBV7-7
CDR3aa: CASAPNSGANVLTF
CDR3nt: TGTGCTAGCGCCCCTAACTCTGGGGCCAACGTCCTGACTTTC

d_gene: TRBD1
j_gene: TRBJ1-4
abundance: few
v_gene: TRBV7-2
CDR3aa: CASSSGQGIKLFF
CDR3nt: TGTGCCAGCAGCTCTGGACAGGGGATCAAACTGTTTTTT

d_gene: TRBD1
j_gene: TRBJ1-1
abundance: few
v_gene: TRBV6-1
CDR3aa: CASSPWTGNTEAFF
CDR3nt: TGTGCCAGCAGTCCTTGGACAGGGAACACTGAAGCTTTCTTT

d_gene: -
j_gene: TRBJ1-2
abundance: few
v_gene: TRBV7-3
CDR3aa: CASSLGQGTYGYTF
CDR3nt: TGTGCCAGCAGCTTAGGGCAGGGGACCTATGGCTACACCTTC

d_gene: TRBD1
j_gene: TRBJ1-5
abundance: few
v_gene: TRBV7-9
CDR3aa: CASSPGQGGAQPQHF
CDR3nt: TGTGCCAGCAGCCCGGGACAGGGGGGAGCCCAGCCCCAGCATTTT

d_gene: TRBD1
j_gene: TRBJ2-7
abundance: -
v_gene: TRBV5-1
CDR3aa: CASQPGTGGHEQYF
CDR3nt: TGCGCCAGCCAACCCGGGACAGGGGGTCACGAGCAGTACTTC

d_gene: TRBD1
j_gene: TRBJ2-3
abundance: few
v_gene: TRBV7-2
CDR3aa: CASSSGQGTDTQYF
CDR3nt: TGTGCCAGCAGCTCGGGACAGGGAACAGATACGCAGTATTTT

d_gene: -
j_gene: TRBJ2-4
abundance: -
v_gene: TRBV7-2
CDR3aa: CASSLSITVPGDIQYF
CDR3nt: TGTGCCAGCAGCTTAAGTATTACCGTACCAGGGGACATTCAGTACTTC

d_gene: -
j_gene: TRBJ2-2
abundance: -
v_gene: TRBV5-4
CDR3aa: CASSQRPNTGELFF
CDR3nt: TGTGCCAGCAGCCAGAGACCGAACACCGGGGAGCTGTTTTTT

d_gene: -
j_gene: TRBJ2-3
abundance: -
v_gene: TRBV5-1
CDR3aa: CASSVVGAGTDTQYF
CDR3nt: TGCGCCAGCAGCGTGGTTGGGGCTGGCACAGATACGCAGTATTTT

d_gene: -
j_gene: TRBJ1-2
abundance: -
v_gene: TRBV7-9
CDR3aa: CASSLVGQIYGYTF
CDR3nt: TGTGCCAGCAGCTTAGTAGGGCAGATCTATGGCTACACCTTC

d_gene: -
j_gene: TRBJ2-7
abundance: -
v_gene: TRBV9
CDR3aa: CASSPWEGASYEQYF
CDR3nt: TGTGCCAGCAGCCCCTGGGAGGGGGCTTCCTACGAGCAGTACTTC

d_gene: -
j_gene: TRBJ2-7
abundance: -
v_gene: TRBV4-1
CDR3aa: CASSRDSAAPVEQYF
CDR3nt: TGCGCCAGCAGCCGAGACAGCGCGGCCCCTGTCGAGCAGTACTTC

d_gene: -
j_gene: TRBJ1-1
abundance: -
v_gene: TRBV2
CDR3aa: CASRGDTSKAFF
CDR3nt: TGTGCCAGCAGAGGGGACACCTCTAAAGCTTTCTTT

d_gene: TRBD1
j_gene: TRBJ1-1
abundance: -
v_gene: TRBV18
CDR3aa: CASSPPGTENTEAFF
CDR3nt: TGTGCCAGCTCACCGCCCGGGACAGAGAACACTGAAGCTTTCTTT

d_gene: TRBD1
j_gene: TRBJ2-7
abundance: few
v_gene: TRBV4-3
CDR3aa: CASSQHSGTGLYEQYF
CDR3nt: TGCGCCAGCAGCCAACATTCCGGGACAGGGCTCTACGAGCAGTACTTC